These 21 T cell receptor beta chains came from one sample sequenced in a study of T cells in women clearing cervical HPV infection. Generated by immunoSEQ multiplex PCR, the TCRdb table keeps only in-frame clones and is missing some. The repertoire table contains approximately 13,000 clones. The sample comprised blood buffy coat. The receptors were gathered from a woman between 18 and 70 years old with a cervical HPV16 infection that either progressed to CIN3+ or cleared (not recorded which).

On this clone itself: The read stops 3 residues short of the end of the CDR3; the missing end is completed from the germline J gene. This chain joins TRBV11-2 and TRBJ2-1, with TRBD2 matching over 12 bases. The V segment lost 5 bases and the J segment 4 bases; nucleotides outside the gene matches: 3. The CDR3 is made up of 15 amino acids. The germline V gene has CDR1 SGHAT and CDR2 FQNNGV. CDR3 bases read: TGTGCCAGCAGCCCCGGGACTAGCGGGTACAATGAG. Translating gives CASSPGTSGYNE. The whole CDR3 protein is CASSPGTSGYNEQFF.

Of note for this clone: The CDR3 end is not reached by the read, which stops 3 residues before it; the germline J gene fills it in. The gene calls are TRBV30 and TRBJ2-7; TRBD1 agrees at 7 bases. The CDR3 is made up of 13 amino acids. Germline CDR1 is GTSNPN and CDR2 is SVGIG (reference sequence). V gave up 0 bases and J gave up 3 bases; unmatched junction bases: 2. The DNA read from the CDR3 is TGTGCCTGGAGTGTAGGGGACAGCTACGAG. It specifies CAWSVGDSYE. The whole CDR3 protein reads CAWSVGDSYEQYF. The complete variable domain, with remaining parts taken from reference TRBV30 and TRBJ2-7, reads SQTIHQWPATLVQPVGSPLSLECTVEGTSNPNLYWYRQAAGRGLQLLFYSVGIGQISSEVPQNLSASRPQDRQFILSSKKLLLSDSGFYLCAWSVGDSYEQYFGPGTRLTVT.

About this clone itself: Read sequence stops 3 residues before the CDR3 end, and the germline J gene provides the missing end. The chain joins TRBV7-2 to TRBJ2-3; maybe TRBD2 (7 bases). In germline, CDR1 is SGHTA, CDR2 FQGNSA. The length of the CDR3 is 14 residues. The CDR3 bases that were read are TGTGCCAGCAGCCTCCGGGGGGCTGGGGAGACG. This codes for CASSLRGAGET. The full CDR3 reads CASSLRGAGETQYF.

Remarks on this clone: The read is 3 residues too short to cover the CDR3 end, so that end is filled in from the germline J gene. The chain joins TRBV11-2 to TRBJ2-3; 8 positions agree with TRBD1. CDR3 length equals 15 residues. V dropped 2 bases and J dropped 6; count of bases not matched to a gene: 7. Germline loops: CDR1 SGHAT, CDR2 FQNNGV. CDR3 in amino acids: CASSLLGQGEDTQYF. The sequenced CDR3 bases are TGTGCCAGCAGCTTACTCGGACAGGGAGAGGATACG. The entire variable domain, with the rest obtained from reference TRBV11-2 and TRBJ2-3, is as follows: EAGVAQSPRYKIIEKRQSVAFWCNPISGHATLYWYQQILGQGPKLLIQFQNNGVVDDSQLPKDRFSAERLKGVDSTLKIQPAKLEDSAVYLCASSLLGQGEDTQYFGPGTRLTVL.

A remark on this clone: Read data end 3 residues before the CDR3 end; the end is taken from the germline J gene. This chain joins TRBV7-3 and TRBJ2-3; D possibly corresponds to TRBD2 (6 bases). Trimming stripped 6 bases from V and 6 bases from J, with 16 bases between. The CDR3 contains 14 residues. CDR1 and CDR2 from the germline V gene are SGHTA and FQGTGA. CDR3 loop: CASRRTRDSDTQYF. The DNA read from the CDR3 is TGTGCCAGCAGGCGTACTCGGGACTCGGATACG.

Comment on this clone: From the germline J gene comes the end of the CDR3, since the read stops 3 residues before it. The chain combines TRBV11-3 with TRBJ1-6, with D unresolved. The germline gives CDR1 SGHNT, CDR2 YENEEA. This CDR3 region has 14 residues. V was trimmed by 6 bases and J by 5 bases, leaving 11 bases between them. The part of the CDR3 DNA that was read is TGTGCCAGCAGAATCCAGAGGGATAATTCACCC. As protein: CASRIQRDNSP. The whole CDR3 reads CASRIQRDNSPLHF.

Of note for this clone: The read terminates 3 residues ahead of where the CDR3 ends, so the germline J gene completes it. J is TRBJ1-2 and V is TRBV2; D perhaps matches TRBD1 (6 bases). The CDR3 totals 16 residues. CDR1 and CDR2 (germline): SNHLY, FYNNEI. CDR3 DNA, as far as it was read: TGTGCCACCGGACTAGCGGGGGCCACGGGTAACTACGAC. Its translation is CATGLAGATGNYD. The full CDR3 reads CATGLAGATGNYDYTF.

Note on this clone: Read data end 3 residues before the CDR3 end; the end is taken from the germline J gene. This chain uses TRBV5-1 with TRBJ1-4; perhaps TRBD1 as D (5 bases). V lost 5 bases to trimming and J lost 5 bases, with 13 bases between them. Germline CDR1 and CDR2: SGHRS and YFSETQ. The CDR3 spans 14 residues. CDR3 region: CASSSVAGNEKLFF. The CDR3 bases that were read are TGCGCCAGCAGTTCGGTGGCAGGGAATGAAAAA.

This chain's CDR3 is CASTSKDKYTGELFF. The covered CDR3 bases are TGTGCCAGCACGTCAAAAGACAAGTACACCGGGGAG. The chain links TRBV18 to TRBJ2-2; D gene ambiguous. The CDR3 end lies 3 residues beyond the end of the read and is filled in from the germline J gene. The CDR3 totals 15 residues. V was cut by 8 bases and J by 3 bases, with 16 bases left in between. CDR1 is KGHSH and CDR2 is LQKENI in the germline V gene.

Notes on this clone: The read falls 3 residues short of the CDR3 end, and the missing part is taken from the germline J gene. The chain carries TRBV7-7 and TRBJ1-2; no reliable D call. Per germline, CDR1 SSHAT and CDR2 FNYEAQ (reference sequence). The CDR3 totals 13 residues. CDR3 DNA (partial): TGTGCCAGCAGCGTCGGAGCCACAGATACC. It translates to CASSVGATDT. The CDR3 reads in full as CASSVGATDTYTF. Using reference TRBV7-7 and TRBJ1-2 for the parts outside the CDR3, the full variable domain is GAGVSQSPRYKVTKRGQDVTLRCDPISSHATLYWYQQALGQGPEFLTYFNYEAQPDKSGLPSDRFSAERPEGSISTLTIQRTEQRDSAMYRCASSVGATDTYTFGSGTRLTVV.

In regard to this clone: The read terminates 3 residues before the CDR3 end, so the remaining end is supplied by the germline J gene. The chain couples TRBV2 to TRBJ1-2; D is perhaps TRBD1 (5 bases). Per germline, CDR1 SNHLY and CDR2 FYNNEI. This CDR3 has 14 residues. Incomplete CDR3 DNA: TGTGCCAGCTCCCAAGCGGGGGTCAGAGATACC. It is translated as CASSQAGVRDT. The CDR3, in full, reads CASSQAGVRDTYTF.

As for this clone: Sequencing ends 3 residues short of the CDR3 end; the germline J gene provides the rest. The chain couples TRBV19 to TRBJ1-4; no clear D. CDR1 is LNHDA, CDR2 SQIVND, per germline (reference sequence). The CDR3 has 16 amino acids. Trimming shortened V by 4 bases and J by 0 bases, and 12 bases separated the two germline ends. The CDR3 bases that were read are TGTGCCAGTAGTAACCGTCTACTTGCAACTAATGAAAAA. This translates into CASSNRLLATNEK. The entire CDR3 protein is CASSNRLLATNEKLFF.

Details on this clone: The read ends 3 residues shy of where the CDR3 ends; the end is completed using the germline J gene. The chain uses TRBV7-6 and TRBJ1-1; 8 bases are a match to TRBD1. V was clipped by 2 bases and J by 3 bases; unmatched bases: 2. The CDR3 totals 14 residues. The germline gives CDR1 SGHVS, CDR2 FNYEAQ. The CDR3 here is CASSLYRGDTEAFF. Incomplete CDR3 DNA: TGTGCCAGCAGCTTATACAGGGGGGACACTGAA.

This clone is labeled medium-sized based on frequency. The CDR3 goes on 3 residues after the read ends, and that part is filled in from the germline J gene. The chain links TRBV14 to TRBJ1-6, with D hard to call. Germline CDR1 reads SGHDN; CDR2 reads FVKESK. V shed 0 bases and J shed 6 bases, with 9 bases lying between them. CDR3 size: 15 residues. Here the CDR3 reads CASSQDRWSNSPLHF. The CDR3 DNA, read in part, is TGTGCCAGCAGCCAAGACAGGTGGAGTAATTCACCC. Using reference TRBV14 and TRBJ1-6 for the parts outside the CDR3, the full variable domain is EAGVTQFPSHSVIEKGQTVTLRCDPISGHDNLYWYRRVMGKEIKFLLHFVKESKQDESGMPNNRFLAERTGGTYSTLKVQPAELEDSGVYFCASSQDRWSNSPLHFGNGTRLTVT.

The sequenced part of the CDR3 DNA is TGTGCCAGCAGCGTACGTGAGACC. This sequence encodes CASSVRET. The whole CDR3 reads CASSVRETQYF. The chain uses TRBV9 and TRBJ2-5, with D uncertain. With the read ending 3 residues before the CDR3 end, the germline J gene is used to fill in that end. Germline loops: CDR1 SGDLS, CDR2 YYNGEE. The V and J ends lost 1 base and 5 bases respectively, with 3 bases between them. The CDR3 covers 11 residues.

Turning to this clone: With the read ending 3 residues before the CDR3 end, the germline J gene is used to fill in that end. The V call is TRBV2, the J call TRBJ2-6; D gene ambiguous. This CDR3 has 14 residues. Germline values: CDR1 SNHLY, CDR2 FYNNEI. Trimming stripped 9 bases from V and 0 bases from J, with 9 bases between. CDR3 DNA (partial): TGTGCCAGTGATCAGGACTCTGGGGCCAACGTC. Translating gives CASDQDSGANV. The entire CDR3 protein is CASDQDSGANVLTF.

Worth noting for this clone: Read sequence stops 3 residues before the CDR3 end, and the germline J gene provides the missing end. The rearrangement uses TRBV19 and TRBJ1-1, with a tentative D call TRBD1 (5 bases). Germline CDR1 reads LNHDA; CDR2 reads SQIVND (reference sequence). V dropped 5 bases and J dropped 5 bases, with 15 bases sitting between them. The CDR3 loop spans 14 amino acids. The covered CDR3 bases are TGTGCCAGTAGTTCAGGGTCCACGAGAACTGAA. Translated, it gives CASSSGSTRTE. The whole CDR3 protein reads CASSSGSTRTEAFF.

This clone is deemed medium-sized by its frequency. Read data end 3 residues before the CDR3 end; the end is taken from the germline J gene. The V and J genes are TRBV10-3 and TRBJ1-6; no firm D call. There are 15 residues in the CDR3. Trimming removed 0 bases from V and 6 bases from J, with 9 bases in between. Germline V lookup: CDR1 ENHRY, CDR2 SYGVKD. The CDR3 bases that were read are TGTGCCATCAGTGAGTCGATATTAGCTAATTCACCC. It is translated as CAISESILANSP. The whole CDR3 is CAISESILANSPLHF.

In the case of this clone: The CDR3 goes on 3 residues after the read ends, and that part is filled in from the germline J gene. V usage is TRBV29-1 and J usage is TRBJ2-4, with D maybe TRBD1 (5 bases). Germline V CDR1 and CDR2: SQVTM, ANQGSEA. There are 12 residues in the CDR3. The CDR3: CSVERTTYGQYF. CDR3 DNA (partial): TGCAGCGTAGAAAGGACAACCTATGGT. The full variable domain, completed using reference TRBV29-1 and TRBJ2-4, is SAVISQKPSRDICQRGTSLTIQCQVDSQVTMMFWYRQQPGQSLTLIATANQGSEATYESGFVIDKFPISRPNLTFSTLTVSNMSPEDSSIYLCSVERTTYGQYFGAGTRLSVL.

As regards this clone: The read falls 3 residues short of the CDR3 end, and the missing part is taken from the germline J gene. This sequence joins TRBV5-1 and TRBJ2-7; D possibly corresponds to TRBD1 (5 bases). Germline V gene lookup returns CDR1 SGHRS and CDR2 YFSETQ. V dropped 9 bases and J dropped 0 bases, with 10 bases sitting between them. The CDR3 is 12 amino acids. The CDR3 protein is CATRDSSYEQYF. The CDR3 DNA, read in part, is TGCGCCACAAGAGACAGCTCCTACGAG.

With respect to this clone: The DNA ends 3 residues before the CDR3 does, and the rest of the CDR3 is filled in from the germline J gene. The chain carries TRBV5-1 and TRBJ2-5, with D tentatively TRBD2 (6 bases). CDR3 size: 17 residues. Germline CDR1 and CDR2: SGHRS and YFSETQ. The CDR3 DNA, read in part, is TGCGCCAGCAGCTTGTTTTACTGGCGGGGAGACACAGATACC. Translation: CASSLFYWRGDTDT. The whole CDR3 is CASSLFYWRGDTDTQYF.